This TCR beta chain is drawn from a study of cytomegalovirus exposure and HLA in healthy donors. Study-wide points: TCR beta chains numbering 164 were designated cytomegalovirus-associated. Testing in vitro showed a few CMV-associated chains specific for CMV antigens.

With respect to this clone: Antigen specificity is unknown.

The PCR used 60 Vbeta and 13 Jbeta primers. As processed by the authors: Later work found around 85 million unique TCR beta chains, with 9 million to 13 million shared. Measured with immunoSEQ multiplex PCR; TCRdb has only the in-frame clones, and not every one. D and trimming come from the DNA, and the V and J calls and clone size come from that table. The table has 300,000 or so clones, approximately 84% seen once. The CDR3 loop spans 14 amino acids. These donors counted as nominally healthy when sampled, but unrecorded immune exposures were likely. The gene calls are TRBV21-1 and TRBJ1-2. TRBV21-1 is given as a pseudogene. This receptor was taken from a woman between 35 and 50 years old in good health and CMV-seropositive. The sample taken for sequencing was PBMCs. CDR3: CASSKDGGNHGYTF. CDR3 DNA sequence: TGTGCCAGCAGCAAAGATGGAGGGAACCATGGCTACACCTTC.